Here is one T cell receptor beta chain with its context. What it binds is unknown. Germline loops: CDR1 MGHRA, CDR2 YSYEKL. CDR3 length: 16 residues. Trimming removed 5 bases at V and 0 bases at J, with 16 bases between. The source of the sample is a study of response to subunit inactivated influenza vaccine. Points from the study as a whole: Authors suggested few new T cells are recruited by each seasonal influenza vaccination.

MiXCR was run by TCRdb on the RT-PCR reads, yielding one entry per CDR3 protein. The sample holds about 800,000 distinct CDR3 sequences, about 20% seen once. J is TRBJ1-1 and V is TRBV4-1; the D is unclear. Specimen: PBMCs from blood, collected roughly 5 days after vaccination. This sequence originates from a man between 45 and 60 years old who received an inactivated influenza vaccine. As DNA, the CDR3 is TGCGCCAGCAGCGGAGGGAAATTGGGGATGAACACTGAAGCTTTCTTT. Translation gives CASSGGKLGMNTEAFF.